This TCR beta chain appears in the sequencing data of a study of blood T cell repertoires in COVID-19. Across the study: COVID-19 samples collected from the United States, Italy and Spain covered acute and convalescent phases.

Per germline, CDR1 MNHEY and CDR2 SVGAGI. CDR3 length: 16 amino acids. Trimming pared 0 bases from V and 8 bases from J, leaving 19 bases between. In the original processing: The assay estimated nucleated cells by amplifying reference gene primers. The method was immunoSEQ multiplex PCR; TCRdb's version includes in-frame clones alone and lacks a portion of them. Clone size and the V and J calls come from that table; the DNA yielded D and trimming. The sample gives around 68,000 clones, roughly 86% of which show up once; about 15% is in the top ten. The clonotype originates from a middle-aged man with COVID-19, enrolled during active disease. The chain combines TRBV6-5 with TRBJ1-2, with D tentatively TRBD1 (6 bases). The specimen was peripheral blood. CDR3 amino acids: CASSYSIHRERRGYTF. The CDR3 region has the DNA TGTGCCAGCAGTTACTCGATTCACAGGGAGCGGAGAGGCTACACCTTC.